Here is one T cell receptor beta chain with its context. Its antigen is not known. CDR1 is MNHNS and CDR2 is SASEGT in the germline V gene. Trimming removed 6 bases from V and 4 bases from J, with 9 bases in between. The CDR3 has 12 amino acids. Data came from immunoSEQ multiplex PCR; TCRdb stores just in-frame clones and leaves some out. The table has about 1.1 million clones, around 77% seen once. These data are taken from a study of shared clonotypes between healthy human individuals. The study's findings and limits: With several donors compared, about 5% of naive CD4 clonotypes were shared. Memory subsets generally showed lower estimated richness than naive subsets.

The rearrangement uses TRBV6-1 and TRBJ1-2; D uncertain. The sequencing input was memory CD4+ T cells from PBMCs. Subset reported: CD45RA-negative fraction. This TCR was recovered from a young man in good health. Some clones in this sample may be carry-over from other donors' samples. DNA of the CDR3: TGTGCCAGCAGGCGGACCTCCTATGGCTACACCTTC. Protein sequence: CASRRTSYGYTF.